The present T cell receptor (beta chain) was sequenced within a study of blood T cell repertoires in COVID-19. For the study at large: Samples representing acute and convalescent COVID-19 were sourced from the United States, Italy and Spain. PBMCs, B-cell-depleted T cells, or T cells provided the cDNA or gDNA that made up the material.

In the original processing: From reference gene primer amplification, estimates of nucleated cell counts were derived. Clones were sequenced by immunoSEQ multiplex PCR, and TCRdb holds only the in-frame ones, with some missing. V and J calls and clone size come straight from that table; D and trimming were deduced from the DNA. The profile shows about 180,000 clones, 80% to 85% of them singletons. During active infection, Seattle patients enrolled and were then monitored through disease. The TCR originated in a woman of 80 years or more with COVID-19, enrolled during active disease. Sequenced sample: peripheral blood.

CDR3: CASSEAGSGNTIYF. The CDR3, as DNA: TGTGCCAGCAGTGAAGCAGGCTCTGGAAACACCATATATTTT. The genes are TRBV25-1 and TRBJ1-3; D unclear. Per the germline V gene, CDR1 is MGHDK and CDR2 is SYGVNS. The ends were cut back, 2 bases at V and 0 bases at J, with 5 bases in the middle. The CDR3 loop spans 14 amino acids.